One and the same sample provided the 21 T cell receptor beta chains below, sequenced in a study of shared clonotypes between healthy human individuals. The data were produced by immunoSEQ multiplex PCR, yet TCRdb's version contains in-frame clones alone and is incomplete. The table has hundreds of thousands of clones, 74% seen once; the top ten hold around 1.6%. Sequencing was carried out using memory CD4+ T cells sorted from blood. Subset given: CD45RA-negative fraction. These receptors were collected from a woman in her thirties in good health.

The CDR3 DNA follows: TGTGCCAGCAGTTTAAAAACCCGTACGGCTTTCTTT. This gives the protein CASSLKTRTAFF. The J gene is TRBJ1-1, the V gene TRBV28, with D unclear. Trimming cost V 2 bases and J 11 bases, with 12 bases left between them. CDR1 is MDHEN, CDR2 SYDVKM, per germline. CDR3 length: 12 residues.

Here the CDR3 DNA reads TGTGCCAGTAGTATTGGGACAGGGGTGCCCGGGGAGCTGTTTTTT. It encodes CASSIGTGVPGELFF. The rearrangement uses TRBV19 and TRBJ2-2; TRBD1 aligns across 10 bases. Losses at the gene ends were 3 bases for V and 6 bases for J; bases not matched to a gene: 4. The CDR3 has 15 amino acids. Germline V gives CDR1 LNHDA, CDR2 SQIVND (reference sequence).

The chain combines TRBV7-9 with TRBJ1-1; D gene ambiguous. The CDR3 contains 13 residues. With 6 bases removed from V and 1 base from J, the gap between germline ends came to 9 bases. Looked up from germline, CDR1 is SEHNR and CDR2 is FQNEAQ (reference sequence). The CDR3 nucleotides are TGTGCCAGCAGAGAGACAACGAACACTGAAGCTTTCTTT. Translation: CASRETTNTEAFF.

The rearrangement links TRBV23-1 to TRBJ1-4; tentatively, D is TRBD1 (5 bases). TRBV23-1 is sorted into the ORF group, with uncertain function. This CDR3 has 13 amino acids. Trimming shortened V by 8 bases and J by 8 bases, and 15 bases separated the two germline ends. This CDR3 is CASRQSSAEKLFF. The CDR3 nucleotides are TGCGCCAGCCGACAGAGCAGTGCGGAAAAACTGTTTTTT.

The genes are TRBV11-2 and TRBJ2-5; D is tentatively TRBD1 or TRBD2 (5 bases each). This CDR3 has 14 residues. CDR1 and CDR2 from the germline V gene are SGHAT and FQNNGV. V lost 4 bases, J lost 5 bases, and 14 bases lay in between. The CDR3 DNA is TGTGCCAGCAGCTCCTTCCGGGGCCGGGAGACCCAGTACTTC. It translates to CASSSFRGRETQYF.

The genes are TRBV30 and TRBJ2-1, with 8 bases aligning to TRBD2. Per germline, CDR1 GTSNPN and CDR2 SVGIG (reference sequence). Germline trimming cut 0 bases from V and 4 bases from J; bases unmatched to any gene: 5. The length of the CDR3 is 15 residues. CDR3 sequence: CAWSVLSGGYNEQFF. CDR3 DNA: TGTGCCTGGAGTGTACTCAGCGGGGGATACAATGAGCAGTTCTTC.

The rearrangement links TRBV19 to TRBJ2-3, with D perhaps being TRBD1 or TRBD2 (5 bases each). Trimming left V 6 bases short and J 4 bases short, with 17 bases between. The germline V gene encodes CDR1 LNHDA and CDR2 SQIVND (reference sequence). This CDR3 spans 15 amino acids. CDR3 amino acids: CASSNPGHLSDTQYF. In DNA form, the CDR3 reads TGTGCCAGTAGCAATCCGGGGCACCTCTCAGATACGCAGTATTTT.

The CDR3 reads CASSYGQTTDTQYF. The CDR3 DNA sequence: TGTGCCAGCAGCTACGGACAGACCACAGATACGCAGTATTTT. This chain connects TRBV5-8 to TRBJ2-3; maybe TRBD1 (6 bases). This CDR3 has 14 amino acids. CDR1 SGHTS and CDR2 YDEGEE come from the germline V gene. V shed 3 bases and J shed 2 bases, with 10 bases lying between them.

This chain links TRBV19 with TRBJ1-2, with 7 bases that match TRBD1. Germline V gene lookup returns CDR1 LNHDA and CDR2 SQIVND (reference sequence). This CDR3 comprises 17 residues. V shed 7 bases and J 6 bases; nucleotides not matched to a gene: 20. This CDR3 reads CASTVFPGQPPNDGYTF. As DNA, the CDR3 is TGTGCCAGTACCGTATTTCCGGGACAGCCTCCTAATGATGGCTACACCTTC.

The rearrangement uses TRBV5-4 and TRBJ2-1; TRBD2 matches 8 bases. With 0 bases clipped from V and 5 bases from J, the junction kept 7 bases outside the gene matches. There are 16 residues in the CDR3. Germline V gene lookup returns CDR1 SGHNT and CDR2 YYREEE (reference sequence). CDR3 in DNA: TGTGCCAGCAGCTTGGCCGGGGGGGATCGGGACAATGAGCAGTTCTTC. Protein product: CASSLAGGDRDNEQFF.

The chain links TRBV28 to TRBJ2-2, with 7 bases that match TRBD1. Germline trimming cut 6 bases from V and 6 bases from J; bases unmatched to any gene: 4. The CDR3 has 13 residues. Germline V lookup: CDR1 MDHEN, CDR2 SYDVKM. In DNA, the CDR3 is TGTGCCAGCAGGCGGCAGGGGGCCGGGGAGCTGTTTTTT. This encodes CASRRQGAGELFF.

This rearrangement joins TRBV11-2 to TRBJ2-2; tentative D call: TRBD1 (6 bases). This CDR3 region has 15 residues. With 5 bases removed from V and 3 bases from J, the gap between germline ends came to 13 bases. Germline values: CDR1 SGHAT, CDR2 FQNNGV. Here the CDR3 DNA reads TGTGCCAGCAGCATCCACAGGGTCGACACCGGGGAGCTGTTTTTT. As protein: CASSIHRVDTGELFF.

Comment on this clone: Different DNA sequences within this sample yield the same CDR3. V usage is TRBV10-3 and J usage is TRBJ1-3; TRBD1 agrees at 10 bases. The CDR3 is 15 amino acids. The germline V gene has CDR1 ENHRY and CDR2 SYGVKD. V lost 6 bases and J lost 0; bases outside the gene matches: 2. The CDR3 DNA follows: TGTGCCATCAGCCGGGACAGGGGCTCTGGAAACACCATATATTTT. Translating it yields CAISRDRGSGNTIYF.

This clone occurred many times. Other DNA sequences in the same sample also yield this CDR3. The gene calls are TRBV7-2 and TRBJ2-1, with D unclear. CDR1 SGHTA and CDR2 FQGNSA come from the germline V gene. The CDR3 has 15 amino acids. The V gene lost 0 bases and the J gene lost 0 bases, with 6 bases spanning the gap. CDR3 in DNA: TGTGCCAGCAGCTTAGCAGGCAGCTCCTACAATGAGCAGTTCTTC. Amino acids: CASSLAGSSYNEQFF.

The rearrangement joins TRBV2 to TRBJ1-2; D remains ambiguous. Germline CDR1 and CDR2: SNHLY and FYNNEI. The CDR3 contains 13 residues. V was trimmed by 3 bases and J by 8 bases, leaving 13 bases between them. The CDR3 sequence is CASSEVRMIGYTF. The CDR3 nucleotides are TGTGCCAGCAGTGAGGTTCGGATGATAGGCTACACCTTC.

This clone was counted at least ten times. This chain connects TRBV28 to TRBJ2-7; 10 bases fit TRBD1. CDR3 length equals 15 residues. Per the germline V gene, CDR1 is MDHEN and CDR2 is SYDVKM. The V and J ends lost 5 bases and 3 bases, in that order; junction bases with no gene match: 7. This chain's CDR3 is CASSPFGTGVYEQYF. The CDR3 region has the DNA TGTGCCAGCAGTCCCTTTGGGACAGGGGTCTACGAGCAGTACTTC.

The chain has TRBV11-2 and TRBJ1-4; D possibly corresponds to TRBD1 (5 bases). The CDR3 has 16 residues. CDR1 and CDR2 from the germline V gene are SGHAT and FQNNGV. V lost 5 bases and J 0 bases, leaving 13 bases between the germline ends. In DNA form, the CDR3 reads TGTGCCAGCAGCCCGCGGGGGGTTGCAACTAATGAAAAACTGTTTTTT. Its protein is CASSPRGVATNEKLFF.

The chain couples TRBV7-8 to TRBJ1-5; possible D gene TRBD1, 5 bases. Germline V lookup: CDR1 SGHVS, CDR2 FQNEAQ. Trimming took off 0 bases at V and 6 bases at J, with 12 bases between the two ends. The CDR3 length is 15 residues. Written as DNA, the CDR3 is TGTGCCAGCAGCTTAGCGAATGGACATACTCAGCCCCAGCATTTT. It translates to CASSLANGHTQPQHF.

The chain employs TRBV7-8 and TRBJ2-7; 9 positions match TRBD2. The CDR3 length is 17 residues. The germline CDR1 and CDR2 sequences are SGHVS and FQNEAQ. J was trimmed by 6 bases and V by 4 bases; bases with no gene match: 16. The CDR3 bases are TGTGCCAGCAGCTCCCAAGTCGGGGGTAGCGGGAGTGCCGAGCAGTACTTC. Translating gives CASSSQVGGSGSAEQYF.

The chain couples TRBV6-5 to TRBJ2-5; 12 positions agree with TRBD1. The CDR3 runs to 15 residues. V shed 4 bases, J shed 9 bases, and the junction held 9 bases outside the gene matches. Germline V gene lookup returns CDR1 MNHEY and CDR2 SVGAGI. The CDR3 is CASSSGTGGGGAQYF. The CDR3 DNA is TGTGCCAGCAGTTCCGGGACAGGGGGCGGAGGGGCCCAGTACTTC.

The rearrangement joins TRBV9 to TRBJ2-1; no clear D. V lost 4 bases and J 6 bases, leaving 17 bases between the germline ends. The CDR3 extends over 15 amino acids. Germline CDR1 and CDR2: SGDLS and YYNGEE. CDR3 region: CASSSLRGSINEQFF. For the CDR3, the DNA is TGTGCCAGCAGCAGCCTCCGTGGCTCCATCAATGAGCAGTTCTTC.